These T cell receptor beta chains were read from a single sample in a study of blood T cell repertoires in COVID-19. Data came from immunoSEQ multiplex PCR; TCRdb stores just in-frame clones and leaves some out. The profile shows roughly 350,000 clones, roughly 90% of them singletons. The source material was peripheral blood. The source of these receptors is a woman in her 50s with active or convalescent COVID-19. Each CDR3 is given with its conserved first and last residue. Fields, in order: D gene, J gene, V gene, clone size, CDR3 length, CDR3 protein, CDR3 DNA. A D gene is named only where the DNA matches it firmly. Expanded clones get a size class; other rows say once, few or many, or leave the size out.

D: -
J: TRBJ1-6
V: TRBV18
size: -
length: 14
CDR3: CASSPGRGNSPLHF
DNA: TGTGCCAGCTCACCGGGCCGGGGTAATTCACCCCTCCACTTT

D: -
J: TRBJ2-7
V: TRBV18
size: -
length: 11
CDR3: CASSRGDEQYF
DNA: TGTGCCAGCTCACGAGGCGACGAGCAGTACTTC

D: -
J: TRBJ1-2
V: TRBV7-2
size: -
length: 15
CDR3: CASSFTSGANYGYTF
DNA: TGTGCCAGCAGCTTTACTTCCGGGGCTAACTATGGCTACACCTTC

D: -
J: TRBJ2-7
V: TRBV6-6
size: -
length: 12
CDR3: CASSWAPYEQYF
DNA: TGTGCCAGCAGTTGGGCTCCCTACGAGCAGTACTTC

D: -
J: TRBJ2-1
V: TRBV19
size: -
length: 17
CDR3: CASSIVRGAGRGGEQFF
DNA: TGTGCCAGTAGTATAGTCCGGGGGGCAGGGCGAGGAGGTGAGCAGTTCTTC

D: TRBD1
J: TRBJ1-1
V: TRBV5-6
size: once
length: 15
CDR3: CASSLDRGLNTEAFF
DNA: TGTGCCAGCAGCTTGGACAGGGGATTGAACACTGAAGCTTTCTTT

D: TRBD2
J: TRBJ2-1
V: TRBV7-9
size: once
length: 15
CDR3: CASSLGTSSYNEQFF
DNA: TGTGCCAGCAGCTTAGGGACTAGCTCCTACAATGAGCAGTTCTTC

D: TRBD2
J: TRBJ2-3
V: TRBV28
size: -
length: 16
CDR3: CASSLPGLVPFDTQYF
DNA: TGTGCCAGCAGTTTGCCGGGACTAGTCCCTTTCGATACGCAGTATTTT

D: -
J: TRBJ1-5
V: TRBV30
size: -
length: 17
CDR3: CAWSVRGALGLHQPQHF
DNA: TGTGCCTGGAGTGTCAGGGGTGCCCTGGGTCTCCATCAGCCCCAGCATTTT

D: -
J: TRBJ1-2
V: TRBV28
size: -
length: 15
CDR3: CASSFRQILNYGYTF
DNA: TGTGCCAGCAGTTTTCGACAGATCCTAAACTATGGCTACACCTTC

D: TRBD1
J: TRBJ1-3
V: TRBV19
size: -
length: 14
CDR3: CASSRRQGWNTIYF
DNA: TGTGCCAGTAGTCGACGACAGGGGTGGAACACCATATATTTT

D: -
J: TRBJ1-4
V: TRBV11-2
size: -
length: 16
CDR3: CASSWGHDILGEKLFF
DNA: TGTGCCAGCAGCTGGGGACATGATATTCTTGGGGAAAAACTGTTTTTT

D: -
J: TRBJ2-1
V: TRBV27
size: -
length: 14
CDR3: CASKALDTYNEQFF
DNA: TGTGCCAGCAAAGCCCTTGACACTTACAATGAGCAGTTCTTC

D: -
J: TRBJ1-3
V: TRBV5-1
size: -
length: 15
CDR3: CASSLQGNSGNTIYF
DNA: TGCGCCAGCAGCTTGCAGGGTAACTCTGGAAACACCATATATTTT

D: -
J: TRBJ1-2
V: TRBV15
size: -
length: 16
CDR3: CATSRDQSGVGYGYTF
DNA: TGTGCCACCAGCAGAGATCAATCGGGGGTCGGCTATGGCTACACCTTC

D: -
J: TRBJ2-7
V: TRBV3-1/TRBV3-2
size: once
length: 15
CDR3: CASSQDTGTRGEQYF
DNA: TGTGCCAGCAGCCAAGATACGGGAACAAGAGGCGAGCAGTACTTC

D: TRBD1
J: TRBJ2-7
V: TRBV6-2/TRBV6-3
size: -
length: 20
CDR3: CASSYPTATSTGTGAYEQYF
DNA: TGTGCCAGCAGTTACCCAACCGCCACCTCCACCGGGACAGGGGCCTACGAGCAGTACTTC

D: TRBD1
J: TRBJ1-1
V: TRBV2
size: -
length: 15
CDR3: CASTAQGTGNTEAFF
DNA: TGTGCCAGCACTGCCCAGGGGACAGGGAACACTGAAGCTTTCTTT

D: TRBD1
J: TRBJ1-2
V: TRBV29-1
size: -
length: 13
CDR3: CSVERTGGDGYTF
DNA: TGCAGCGTTGAGAGGACAGGGGGCGATGGCTACACCTTC

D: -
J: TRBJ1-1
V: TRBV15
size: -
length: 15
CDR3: CATSSGLRAYTEAFF
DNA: TGTGCCACCAGCAGTGGACTCCGGGCGTACACTGAAGCTTTCTTT

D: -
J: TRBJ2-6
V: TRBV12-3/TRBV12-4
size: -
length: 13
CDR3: CASSLVQGTFLTF
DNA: TGTGCCAGCAGTTTAGTACAGGGCACTTTCCTGACTTTC

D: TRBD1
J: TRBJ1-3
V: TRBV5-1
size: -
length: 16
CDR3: CASSSGQRVSGNTIYF
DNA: TGCGCCAGCAGCTCGGGACAGCGAGTTTCTGGAAACACCATATATTTT

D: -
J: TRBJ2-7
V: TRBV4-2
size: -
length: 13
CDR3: CASSQGRGREQYF
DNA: TGTGCCAGCAGCCAAGGAAGGGGTCGCGAGCAGTACTTC

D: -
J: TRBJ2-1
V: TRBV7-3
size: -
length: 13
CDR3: CASSPRERNEQFF
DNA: TGTGCCAGCAGCCCCCGAGAACGCAATGAGCAGTTCTTC

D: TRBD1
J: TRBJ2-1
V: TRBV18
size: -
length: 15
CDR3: CASSQATGLDNEQFF
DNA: TGTGCCAGCTCACAAGCGACAGGGCTGGACAATGAGCAGTTCTTC

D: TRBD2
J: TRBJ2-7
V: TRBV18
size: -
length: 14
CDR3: CASSPGLAFYEQYF
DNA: TGTGCCAGCTCGCCGGGACTAGCGTTTTACGAGCAGTACTTC

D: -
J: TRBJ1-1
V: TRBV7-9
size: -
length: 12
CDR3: CASSTKGAETFF
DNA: TGTGCCAGCAGCACCAAAGGGGCTGAGACTTTCTTT

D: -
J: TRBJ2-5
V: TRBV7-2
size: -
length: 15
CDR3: CASSTEAGEQETQYF
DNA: TGTGCCAGCAGCACCGAGGCAGGGGAACAAGAGACCCAGTACTTC

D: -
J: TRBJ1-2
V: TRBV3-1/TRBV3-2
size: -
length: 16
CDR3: CASSQDIVAGLYGYTF
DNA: TGTGCCAGCAGCCAAGATATTGTGGCAGGGCTCTATGGCTACACCTTC

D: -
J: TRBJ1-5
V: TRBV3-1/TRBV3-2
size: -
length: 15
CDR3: CASSQGGRGNQPQHF
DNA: TGTGCCAGCAGCCAGGGGGGTCGGGGCAATCAGCCCCAGCATTTT

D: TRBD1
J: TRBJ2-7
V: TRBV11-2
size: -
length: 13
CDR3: CASSADRAYEQYF
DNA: TGTGCCAGCAGCGCAGACAGGGCTTACGAGCAGTACTTC

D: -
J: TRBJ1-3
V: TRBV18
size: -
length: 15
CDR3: CASSPIGSVGNTIYF
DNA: TGTGCCAGCTCACCCATCGGGTCAGTTGGAAACACCATATATTTT

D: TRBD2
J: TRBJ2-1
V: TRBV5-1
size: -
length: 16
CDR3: CASSLAGGANYNEQFF
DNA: TGCGCCAGCAGCTTGGCGGGAGGGGCTAACTACAATGAGCAGTTCTTC

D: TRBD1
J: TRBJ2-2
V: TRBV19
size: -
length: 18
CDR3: CASRKRTGANSNTGELFF
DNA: TGTGCCAGTAGAAAAAGGACAGGGGCTAATTCGAACACCGGGGAGCTGTTTTTT

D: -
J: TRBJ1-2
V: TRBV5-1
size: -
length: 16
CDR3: CASSLGGTTGSYGYTF
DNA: TGCGCCAGCAGCTTGGGGGGGACAACAGGTAGCTATGGCTACACCTTC

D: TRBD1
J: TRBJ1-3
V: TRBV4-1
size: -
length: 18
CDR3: CASSQEGLLQGAGNTIYF
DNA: TGCGCCAGCAGCCAAGAAGGTCTGCTACAGGGGGCTGGAAACACCATATATTTT

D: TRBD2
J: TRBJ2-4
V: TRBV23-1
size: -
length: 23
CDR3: CASSQSTPWAASGRALAKNIQYF
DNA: TGCGCCAGCAGTCAATCAACCCCATGGGCGGCTAGCGGGAGGGCGCTAGCCAAAAACATTCAGTACTTC

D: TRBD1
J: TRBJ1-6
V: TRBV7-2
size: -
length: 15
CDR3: CASSLGTGVRSPLHF
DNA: TGTGCCAGCAGCTTAGGCACAGGGGTGAGGTCACCCCTCCACTTT

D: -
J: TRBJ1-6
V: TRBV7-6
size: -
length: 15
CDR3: CASSLAPGSNSPLHF
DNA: TGTGCCAGCAGCTTAGCGCCAGGCAGCAATTCACCCCTCCACTTT

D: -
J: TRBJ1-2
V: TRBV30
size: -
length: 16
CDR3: CAWSASGVASNYGYTF
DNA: TGTGCCTGGAGTGCCTCGGGGGTGGCATCTAACTATGGCTACACCTTC

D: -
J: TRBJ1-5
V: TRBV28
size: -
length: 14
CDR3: CASSTGTPNQPQHF
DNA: TGTGCCAGTTCGACAGGCACTCCAAATCAGCCCCAGCATTTT

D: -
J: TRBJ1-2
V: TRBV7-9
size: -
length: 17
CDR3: CASSLGWVDRPPYGYTF
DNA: TGTGCCAGCAGCTTAGGGTGGGTGGACAGACCTCCCTATGGCTACACCTTC

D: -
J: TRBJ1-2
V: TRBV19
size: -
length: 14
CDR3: CASSDPGEGYGYTF
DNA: TGTGCCAGTAGTGACCCGGGAGAAGGGTATGGCTACACCTTC

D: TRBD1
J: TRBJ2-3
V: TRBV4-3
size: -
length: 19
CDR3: CASSPGADTGDPSTDTQYF
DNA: TGCGCCAGCAGCCCCGGAGCCGATACAGGGGACCCTAGCACAGATACGCAGTATTTT

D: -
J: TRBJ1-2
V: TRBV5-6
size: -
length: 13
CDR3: CASSLADYYGYTF
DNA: TGTGCCAGCAGCTTGGCGGACTACTATGGCTACACCTTC

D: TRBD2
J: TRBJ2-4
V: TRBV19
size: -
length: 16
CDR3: CASRPFSGGAKNIQYF
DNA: TGTGCCAGTAGGCCCTTTAGCGGGGGGGCCAAAAACATTCAGTACTTC

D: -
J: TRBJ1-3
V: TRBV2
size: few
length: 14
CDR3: CASSRGTTGNTIYF
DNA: TGTGCCAGCTCGCGGGGGACTACTGGAAACACCATATATTTT